This T cell receptor (beta chain) stems from a study of shared clonotypes between healthy human individuals. General observations from the study: Generation probability values for non-shared clonotypes were lower than those for clonotypes shared by all four donors. Rarefaction gave evidence that sorted-subset sequencing remained incomplete despite large depth.

Of note for this clone: Its antigen remains unknown.

All of the donors resided in Nashville, Tennessee, and each was a Caucasian adult. CD45RA-negative memory and CD45RA+ naive subsets were split from the CD4+ cells. Some clones are missing from TCRdb's copy, which holds only in-frame ones; the method was immunoSEQ multiplex PCR. Among about 600,000 clones listed, approximately 97% were seen once. The germline gives CDR1 LNHNV, CDR2 YYDKDF (reference sequence). The CDR3 has 14 amino acids. After removal of 1 base from V and 6 bases from J, the junction contained 3 bases not matched to a gene. What was sequenced was naive CD4+ T cells sorted from blood. Subset defined: CD45RA+ positively selected. The gene calls are TRBV15 and TRBJ2-4; 7 bases map to TRBD2. This receptor was identified in a woman between 25 and 40 years old in good health. In DNA form, the CDR3 reads TGTGCCACCAGCAGAGGAGGGGAGGGAAACATTCAGTACTTC. Its translation: CATSRGGEGNIQYF.